This T cell receptor (beta chain) comes out of a study of post-analysis software for immune sequencing data. Study-level findings and limits: Patients used roughly five TRBV segments, including TRBV5-6, TRBV5-1 and TRBV20-1, more often than controls. Normalized Chao1 diversity was significantly lower in multiple sclerosis patients than in controls.

Germline CDR1 reads GTSNPN; CDR2 reads SVGIG (reference sequence). Trimming took 4 bases from V and 3 from J, leaving 18 bases between them. There are 16 residues in the CDR3. Unique molecular identifiers were carried by the TCR beta cDNA libraries. T cells numbering about 0.85 to 11 million yielded cDNA molecules that totaled roughly 500,000. TCRdb reanalysed the PCR reads using MiXCR and keeps one entry per CDR3 protein. The sample holds just over 250,000 distinct CDR3 sequences, roughly a third seen once. This clonotype was observed many times. The antigen is unknown. This sequence joins TRBV30 and TRBJ2-2; D call uncertain. This sequence originates from a girl aged 5 to 17 with multiple sclerosis. Material for sequencing was blood. The CDR3 is CAWTKWVSGDTGELFF. CDR3 bases: TGTGCCTGGACCAAATGGGTTTCGGGCGACACCGGGGAGCTGTTTTTT.